The source of this T cell receptor beta chain is a study of vaccination and CD4 T cells after COVID-19 (dated by TCRdb to between 2022 and 2023). About the investigation overall: Convalescent patients had a positive SARS-CoV-2 result on nasal swab PCR, and of these patients, several had mild disease and one had severe disease. The convalescent cohort included six males and four females, with two Hispanic individuals, seven Caucasians, two Asians and one multiracial person. Participants got two doses of the Pfizer-BioNTech BNT162b2 vaccine (n=8) or two doses of the Moderna mRNA-1273 vaccine (n=2). Post-COVID blood samples from convalescent patients were collected a median of 101 days after diagnosis, with a range of roughly 30 to 170 days. Post-vaccine blood samples were collected a median of about 72 days after the second vaccine dose, ranging from about 13 to 250 days. A few convalescent patients were sampled both early after vaccination (day 14) and late after vaccination (days 161 to 241). The cultures were stimulated with overlapping spike peptide pools from SARS-CoV-2 and from the common cold coronaviruses HCoV-NL63, HCoV-OC43 and HCoV-229E. Control cultures received a CEFX viral epitope pool as the positive control, an HIV-1 Nef peptide pool as the negative control, or no peptide. The spike-specific CD4+ TCR repertoire was compared before and after mRNA vaccination in about nine COVID-19 convalescent patients and a handful of infection-naive healthy vaccine recipients.

This clonotype was seen a few times. This receptor's antigen is unknown. The sample holds no much larger clone one base away, and base qualities are not on file. The sample's time point label, in plain terms: late sampling 161 to 241 days after vaccination in a few convalescent patients. According to the study, the label for this sample's treatment or condition signals: roughly 11-day PBMC culture with coronavirus spike peptide pools or control peptides (ViraFEST assay). The ViraFEST assay was used in the study, in which antigen-specific T cells were expanded with peptide pools and expanded clonotypes were subsequently identified by TCR sequencing. The convalescent patients' positive SARS-CoV-2 PCR tests fell between March and December 2020, which was before the Alpha, Beta and Delta variants emerged in the United States. About 2 million PBMCs per well were cultured in IMDM with 5% human AB serum and approximately 10 IU/ml IL-2, plus 10 ug/ml peptide pools. Half of the culture medium was replaced with fresh IL-2-containing medium on days 3 and 7. After approximately eleven days of culture, CD4+ T cells were isolated by negative selection with the EasySep CD4+ T cell isolation kit. Ficoll-Paque Plus gradient centrifugation was used to isolate PBMCs from whole blood, and the isolated PBMCs were then either used fresh or cryopreserved at -140C. In general, triplicate wells were set up for every culture condition.

The paper's findings and limits, for the study overall: Relatively few convalescent patients were included in the study, and early timepoints after natural infection were not analyzed. In convalescent patients, nearly all vaccine-specific clones (304 of 307) were found to be mono-reactive for SARS-CoV-2 spike rather than cross-reactive with common cold coronaviruses. In convalescent patients, a median approximately 86% of post-vaccine SARS-CoV-2-reactive clones were detected only after vaccination, and vaccine-specific priming was suggested by this finding. The median number of SARS-CoV-2-reactive clonotypes rose from under 25 after infection to roughly 38 after vaccination, but the change was not significant.

The library was obtained by PCR. DNA from cultured CD4+ T cells was subjected to TCR sequencing with the Oncomine TCR Beta short-read assay at the Johns Hopkins FTIC core. Genomic DNA was extracted from the cultured CD4+ T cells with the QIAamp micro DNA kit. Oncomine TCR Beta libraries from cultured CD4+ T cells were pooled with unique dual indexes and sequenced on an Illumina iSeq 100. In the authors' own workflow: Non-productive sequences were removed, and CDR3s not starting with C, not ending with F or W, or shorter than 7 amino acids were discarded. The MANAFEST web application identified antigen-specific clonotypes by comparing peptide-stimulated wells against reference wells and other culture wells. To be called positive, a clone needed an FDR below 0.05, an odds ratio above 5, and a productive frequency above 0.1% in at least two of three replicate wells. Clonotypes that were significantly expanded in both SARS-CoV-2 spike wells and at least one common cold coronavirus spike condition were defined as cross-reactive. Using R version 3.6.1, CDR3 homology was evaluated through Levenshtein distances (stringdist) along with unrooted phylogenetic trees (ape). TCRdb reworked the public reads: Q25 trimming with fastp, MiXCR clone assembly, productive beta chains retained. Every entry covers one CDR3 protein and lists the most common genes and DNA from its rows. TCRdb, not the authors, supplied the V and J calls. The sample includes some 19,000 distinct CDR3 sequences, with 51% observed a single time. The biggest ten clones account for 20% to 25% of the sample.

From V the trimming removes 4 bases and from J it removes 3 bases, while the gene matches leave 5 bases of the junction unaccounted for. The CDR3 has 14 amino acids, counting the end cysteine and phenylalanine. Only CDR3 DNA is held: 42 bases, read in frame from base 1. CDR1 LNHNV and CDR2 YYDKDF were looked up in the germline V gene (reference sequence). The sample was CD4+ T cells from blood, cultured in vitro, taken about 7 months after SARS-CoV-2 vaccination. The chain is encoded by TRBV15 joined to TRBJ1-1; 7 nucleotides in the junction match TRBD1. This sequence originates from a human donor who had recovered from COVID-19. CDR3 region: CATSTGQRDTEAFF. At the DNA level, the sequence is TGTGCCACCAGCACGGGACAGAGGGACACTGAAGCTTTCTTT.